This T cell receptor (beta chain) was recorded in a study of neurological immune-mediated disorders. This clonotype was detected ten times or more. This CDR3 is 15 amino acids long. V was clipped by 3 bases and J by 10 bases; unmatched bases: 6. From the 5' RACE reads, TCRdb called clonotypes with MiXCR, one entry per CDR3 protein. This repertoire shows 50,000 to 70,000 distinct CDR3 sequences, roughly 12% found once; its top ten account for about 10%. The gene calls are TRBV12-3 or TRBV12-4 and TRBJ1-6, with 10 bases lining up with TRBD1. Sequencing was performed on PBMCs. This sequence originates from a woman in her sixties with HTLV-1-associated myelopathy (HAM/TSP). The CDR3 sequence is CASSLSGTGESPLHF. CDR3 bases: TGTGCCAGCAGTTTGTCGGGGACAGGGGAATCACCCCTCCACTTT.